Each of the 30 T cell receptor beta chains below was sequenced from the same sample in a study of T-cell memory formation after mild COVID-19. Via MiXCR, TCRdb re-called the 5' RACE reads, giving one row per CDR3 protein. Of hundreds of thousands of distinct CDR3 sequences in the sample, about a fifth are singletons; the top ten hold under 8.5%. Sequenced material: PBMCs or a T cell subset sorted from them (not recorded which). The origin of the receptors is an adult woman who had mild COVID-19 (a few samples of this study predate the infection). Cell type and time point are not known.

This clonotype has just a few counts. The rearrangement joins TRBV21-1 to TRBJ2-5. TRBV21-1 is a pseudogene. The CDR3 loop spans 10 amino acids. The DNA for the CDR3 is TGTGCCAGCAGCTCGAGGACCCAGTACTTC. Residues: CASSSRTQYF.

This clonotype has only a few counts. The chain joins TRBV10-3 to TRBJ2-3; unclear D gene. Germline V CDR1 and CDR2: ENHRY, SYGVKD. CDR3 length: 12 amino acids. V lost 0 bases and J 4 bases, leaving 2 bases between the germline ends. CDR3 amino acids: CAISESSDTQYF. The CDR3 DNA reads TGTGCCATCAGTGAGTCATCAGATACGCAGTATTTT.

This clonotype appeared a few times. The CDR3 DNA reads TGCGCCAGCAGCCTCGGGACAGGTGGAGGGAAGTATGGCTACACCTTC. Protein sequence: CASSLGTGGGKYGYTF. The chain employs TRBV5-1 and TRBJ1-2; 8 bases agree with TRBD1. The V gene's germline CDR1 is SGHRS and CDR2 YFSETQ. J was trimmed by 5 bases and V by 4 bases; bases with no gene match: 13. The CDR3 contains 16 residues.

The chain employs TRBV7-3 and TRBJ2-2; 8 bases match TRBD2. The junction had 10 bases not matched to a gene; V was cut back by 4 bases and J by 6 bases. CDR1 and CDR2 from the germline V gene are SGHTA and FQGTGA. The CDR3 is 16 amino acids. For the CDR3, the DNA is TGTGCCAGCAGCTCAACCGGGACTAGTACTGCCGGGGAGCTGTTTTTT. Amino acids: CASSSTGTSTAGELFF.

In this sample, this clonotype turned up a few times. CDR3 nucleotides: TGTGCCACCAGTGTCGGCTATAGCACAGATACGCAGTATTTT. Protein sequence: CATSVGYSTDTQYF. This sequence joins TRBV24-1 and TRBJ2-3; the D is unclear. Trimming took 5 bases from V and 0 from J, leaving 8 bases between them. The CDR3 covers 14 residues. Looked up from germline, CDR1 is KGHDR and CDR2 is SFDVKD.

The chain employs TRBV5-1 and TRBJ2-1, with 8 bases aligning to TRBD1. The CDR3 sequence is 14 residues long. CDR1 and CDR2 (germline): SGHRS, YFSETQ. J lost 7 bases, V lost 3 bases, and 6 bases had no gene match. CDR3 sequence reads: CASSSYTGGNEQFF. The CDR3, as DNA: TGCGCCAGCAGCTCCTATACAGGGGGAAATGAGCAGTTCTTC.

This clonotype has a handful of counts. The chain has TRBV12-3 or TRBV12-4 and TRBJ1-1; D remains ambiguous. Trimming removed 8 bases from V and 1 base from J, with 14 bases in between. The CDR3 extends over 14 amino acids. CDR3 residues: CASSYRGENTEAFF. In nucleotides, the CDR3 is TGTGCCAGCTCTTATCGGGGAGAGAACACTGAAGCTTTCTTT.

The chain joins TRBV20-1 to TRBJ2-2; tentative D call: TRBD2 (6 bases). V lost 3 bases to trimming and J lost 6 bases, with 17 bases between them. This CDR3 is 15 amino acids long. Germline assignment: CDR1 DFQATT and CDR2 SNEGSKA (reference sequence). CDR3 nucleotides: TGCAGTGCTAGGTTTAGGAGTTGGGGGGCCGGGGAGCTGTTTTTT. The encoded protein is CSARFRSWGAGELFF.

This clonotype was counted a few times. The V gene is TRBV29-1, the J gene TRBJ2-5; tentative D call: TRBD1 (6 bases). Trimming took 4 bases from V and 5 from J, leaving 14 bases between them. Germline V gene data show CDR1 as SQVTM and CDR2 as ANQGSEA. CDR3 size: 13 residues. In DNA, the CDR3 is TGCAGCGTTGGGCACAGGGTCGGGGAGACCCAGTACTTC. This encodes CSVGHRVGETQYF.

The CDR3 region has the DNA TGTGCCACCAGCAGAGAATCAGCCTCTGGAAACACCATATATTTT. Translated: CATSRESASGNTIYF. V gene TRBV15 combines with J gene TRBJ1-3; D remains unclear. CDR1 is LNHNV, CDR2 YYDKDF, per germline (reference sequence). The V end lost 0 bases, the J end lost 0 bases, and 6 bases lay between the germline ends. This CDR3 comprises 15 residues.

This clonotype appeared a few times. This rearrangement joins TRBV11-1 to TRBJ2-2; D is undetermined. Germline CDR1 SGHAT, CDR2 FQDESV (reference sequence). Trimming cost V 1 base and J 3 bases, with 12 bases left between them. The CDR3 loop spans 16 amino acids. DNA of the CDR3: TGTGCCAGCAGCTTAGGACTGAAGGTTTACACCGGGGAGCTGTTTTTT. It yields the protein CASSLGLKVYTGELFF.

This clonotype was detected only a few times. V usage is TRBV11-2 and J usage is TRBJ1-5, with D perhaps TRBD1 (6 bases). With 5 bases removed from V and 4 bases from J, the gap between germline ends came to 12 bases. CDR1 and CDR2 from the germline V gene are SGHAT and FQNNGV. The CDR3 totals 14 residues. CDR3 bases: TGTGCCAGCAGCAAAACAGGGTTAAATCAGCCCCAGCATTTT. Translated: CASSKTGLNQPQHF.

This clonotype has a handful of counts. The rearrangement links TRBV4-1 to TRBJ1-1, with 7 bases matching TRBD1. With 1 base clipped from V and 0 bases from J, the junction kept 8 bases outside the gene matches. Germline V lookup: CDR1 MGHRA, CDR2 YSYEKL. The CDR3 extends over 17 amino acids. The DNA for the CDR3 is TGCGCCAGCAGCCAAGGCGGAATGGGACAGATGAACACTGAAGCTTTCTTT. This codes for CASSQGGMGQMNTEAFF.

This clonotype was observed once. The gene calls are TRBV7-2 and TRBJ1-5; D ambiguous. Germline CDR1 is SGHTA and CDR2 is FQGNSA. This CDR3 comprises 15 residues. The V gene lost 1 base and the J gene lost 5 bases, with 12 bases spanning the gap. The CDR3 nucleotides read TGTGCCAGCAGCTTAGAGGTCGGCAGACATCAGCCCCAGCATTTT. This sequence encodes CASSLEVGRHQPQHF.

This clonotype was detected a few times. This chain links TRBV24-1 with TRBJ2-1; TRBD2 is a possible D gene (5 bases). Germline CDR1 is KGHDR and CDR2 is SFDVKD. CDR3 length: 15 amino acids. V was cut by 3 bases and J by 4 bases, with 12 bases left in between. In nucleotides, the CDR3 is TGTGCCACCAGTGATCCTAGCAGAGGGTACAATGAGCAGTTCTTC. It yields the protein CATSDPSRGYNEQFF.

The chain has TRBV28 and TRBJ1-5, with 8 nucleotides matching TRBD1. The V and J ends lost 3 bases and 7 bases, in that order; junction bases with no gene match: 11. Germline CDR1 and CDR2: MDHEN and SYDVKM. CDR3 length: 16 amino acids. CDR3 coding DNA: TGTGCCAGCAGTTTCGCACAGGGGGATAAGGACCAGCCCCAGCATTTT. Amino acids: CASSFAQGDKDQPQHF.

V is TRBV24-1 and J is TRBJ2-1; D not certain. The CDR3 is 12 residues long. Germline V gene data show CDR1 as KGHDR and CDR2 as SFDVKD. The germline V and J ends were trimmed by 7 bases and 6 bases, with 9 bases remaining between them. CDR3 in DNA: TGTGCCACCAGAGATGGGGTCAATGAGCAGTTCTTC. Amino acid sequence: CATRDGVNEQFF.

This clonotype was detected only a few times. CDR3 nucleotides: TGTGCCAGTAGTATAGGCGGGAGGAACACAGATACGCAGTATTTT. Its protein product is CASSIGGRNTDTQYF. This chain joins TRBV19 and TRBJ2-3, with 8 bases lining up with TRBD2. Germline values: CDR1 LNHDA, CDR2 SQIVND (reference sequence). The trim removed 1 base at V and 2 bases at J, leaving 2 bases unmatched. The CDR3 extends over 15 amino acids.

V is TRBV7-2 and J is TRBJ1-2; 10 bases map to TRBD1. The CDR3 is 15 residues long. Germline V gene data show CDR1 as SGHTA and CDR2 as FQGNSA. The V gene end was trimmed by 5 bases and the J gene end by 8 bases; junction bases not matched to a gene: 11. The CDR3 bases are TGTGCCAGCAGCCGGGGGACAGGGGACTCTCGCGGCTACACCTTC. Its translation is CASSRGTGDSRGYTF.

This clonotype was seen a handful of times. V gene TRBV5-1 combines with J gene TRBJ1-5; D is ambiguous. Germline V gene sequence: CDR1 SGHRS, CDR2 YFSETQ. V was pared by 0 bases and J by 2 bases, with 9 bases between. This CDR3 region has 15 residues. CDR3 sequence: CASSLGYGGNQPQHF. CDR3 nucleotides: TGCGCCAGCAGCTTGGGGTATGGGGGCAATCAGCCCCAGCATTTT. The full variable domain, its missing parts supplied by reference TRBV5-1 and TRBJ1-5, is KAGVTQTPRYLIKTRGQQVTLSCSPISGHRSVSWYQQTPGQGLQFLFEYFSETQRNKGNFPGRFSGRQFSNSRSEMNVSTLELGDSALYLCASSLGYGGNQPQHFGDGTRLSIL.

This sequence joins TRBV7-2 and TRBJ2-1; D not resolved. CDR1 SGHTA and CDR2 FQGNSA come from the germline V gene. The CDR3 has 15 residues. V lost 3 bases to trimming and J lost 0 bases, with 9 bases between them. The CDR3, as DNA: TGTGCCAGCAGCTTGGGTCTCACCTCCTACAATGAGCAGTTCTTC. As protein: CASSLGLTSYNEQFF.

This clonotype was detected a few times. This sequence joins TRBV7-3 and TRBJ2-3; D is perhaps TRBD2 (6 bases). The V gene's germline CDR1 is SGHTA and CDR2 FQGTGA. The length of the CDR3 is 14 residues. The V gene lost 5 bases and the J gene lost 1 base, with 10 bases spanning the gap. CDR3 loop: CASSPSAGTDTQYF. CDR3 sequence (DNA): TGTGCCAGCAGCCCTAGCGCCGGCACAGATACGCAGTATTTT. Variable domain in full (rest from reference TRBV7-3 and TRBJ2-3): GAGVSQTPSNKVTEKGKYVELRCDPISGHTALYWYRQSLGQGPEFLIYFQGTGAADDSGLPNDRFFAVRPEGSVSTLKIQRTERGDSAVYLCASSPSAGTDTQYFGPGTRLTVL.

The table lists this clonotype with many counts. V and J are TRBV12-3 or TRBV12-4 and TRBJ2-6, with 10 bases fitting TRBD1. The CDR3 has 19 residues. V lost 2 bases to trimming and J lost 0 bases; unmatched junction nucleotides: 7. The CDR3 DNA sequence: TGTGCCAGCAGTTTATGGGGGGACAGGGGCTCCTCTGGGGCCAACGTCCTGACTTTC. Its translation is CASSLWGDRGSSGANVLTF.

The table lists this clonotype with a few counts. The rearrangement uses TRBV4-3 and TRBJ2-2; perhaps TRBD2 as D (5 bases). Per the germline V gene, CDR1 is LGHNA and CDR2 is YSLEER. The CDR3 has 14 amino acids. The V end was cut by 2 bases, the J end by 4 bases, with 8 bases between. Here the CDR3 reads CASSQKDFTGELFF. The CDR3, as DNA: TGCGCCAGCAGCCAAAAGGACTTCACCGGGGAGCTGTTTTTT.

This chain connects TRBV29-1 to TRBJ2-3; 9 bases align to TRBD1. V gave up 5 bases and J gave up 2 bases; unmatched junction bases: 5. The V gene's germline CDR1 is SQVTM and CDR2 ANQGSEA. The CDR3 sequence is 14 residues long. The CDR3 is CSVFGTGYTDTQYF. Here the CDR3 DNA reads TGCAGCGTTTTTGGGACAGGGTACACAGATACGCAGTATTTT.

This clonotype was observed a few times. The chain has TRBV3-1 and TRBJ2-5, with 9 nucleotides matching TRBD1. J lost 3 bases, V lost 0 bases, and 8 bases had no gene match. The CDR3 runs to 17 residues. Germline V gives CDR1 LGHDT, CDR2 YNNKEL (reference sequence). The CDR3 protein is CASSQDQGWDREETQYF. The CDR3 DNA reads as TGTGCCAGCAGCCAAGATCAGGGGTGGGACAGGGAAGAGACCCAGTACTTC.

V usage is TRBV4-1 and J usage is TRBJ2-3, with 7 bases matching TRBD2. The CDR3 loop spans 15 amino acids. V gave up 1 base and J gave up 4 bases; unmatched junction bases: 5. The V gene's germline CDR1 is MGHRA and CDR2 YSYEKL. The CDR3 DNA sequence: TGCGCCAGCAGCCAAGTTCCAGCGGGGTCAGATACGCAGTATTTT. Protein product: CASSQVPAGSDTQYF.

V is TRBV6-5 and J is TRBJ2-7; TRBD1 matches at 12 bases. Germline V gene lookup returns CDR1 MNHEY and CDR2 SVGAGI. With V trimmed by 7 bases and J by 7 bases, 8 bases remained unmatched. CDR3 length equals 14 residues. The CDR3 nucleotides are TGTGCCAGCACTCCGGGACAGGGGGCGGAAGAGCAGTACTTC. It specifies CASTPGQGAEEQYF.

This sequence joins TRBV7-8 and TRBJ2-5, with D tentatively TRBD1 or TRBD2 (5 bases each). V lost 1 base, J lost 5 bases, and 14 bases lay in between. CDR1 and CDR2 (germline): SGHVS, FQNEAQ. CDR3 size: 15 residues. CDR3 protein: CASSLGSGRRETQYF. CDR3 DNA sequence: TGTGCCAGCAGCTTAGGGTCGGGGCGGCGGGAGACCCAGTACTTC.

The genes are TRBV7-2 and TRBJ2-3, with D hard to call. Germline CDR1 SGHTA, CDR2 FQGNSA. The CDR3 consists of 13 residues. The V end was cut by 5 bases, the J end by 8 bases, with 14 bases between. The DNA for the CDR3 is TGTGCCAGCAGCATGAGCGCATCCAGTACGCAGTATTTT. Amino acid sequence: CASSMSASSTQYF.